This entry concerns a single T cell receptor (beta chain). Produced via immunoSEQ multiplex PCR; TCRdb's table is partial and in-frame only. This table has roughly 300,000 clones, around 90% appearing once. The data are from a study of blood T cell repertoires in COVID-19. Across the whole study: In each case, the material was cDNA or gDNA derived from T cells, B-cell-depleted T cells, or PBMCs.

This CDR3 comprises 16 residues. In germline, CDR1 is LGHNA, CDR2 YNFKEQ. Trimming removed 3 bases from V and 3 bases from J, with 17 bases in between. The receptor's source is a woman under 40 who had recovered from COVID-19. Sequencing was performed on PBMCs or T cells enriched from blood (not recorded which). The chain is built from TRBV4-2 and TRBJ1-1, with a weak D call TRBD1 (6 bases). The CDR3: CASSHHNRARDTEAFF. CDR3 DNA sequence: TGTGCCAGCAGCCATCACAACAGGGCAAGGGACACTGAAGCTTTCTTT.